These 3 T cell receptor beta chains share one sample of origin, sequenced in a study of regulatory T cells in long-lasting Graves disease. In building TCR beta libraries, iRepertoire HTBI primers were used together with Arm-PCR of CDR3 regions. TCRdb used MiXCR to reprocess the multiplex PCR reads, holding one entry per CDR3 protein. This sample has about 220,000 distinct CDR3 sequences; around 18% occur once, and the top ten carry over 20%. Time point specified: newly diagnosed GD, antithyroid drugs for less than 3 months. The TCR library was made from RNA that had been extracted from PBMCs in TRIzol. The sample consisted of peripheral blood mononuclear cells (PBMCs), taken at new diagnosis, from a patient treated with antithyroid drugs. The origin of the receptors is a female donor with Graves disease.

This chain joins TRBV7-2 and TRBJ1-2; TRBD1 matches at 8 bases. The CDR3 extends over 14 amino acids. V shed 6 bases and J 5 bases; nucleotides not matched to a gene: 8. CDR1 is SGHTA and CDR2 is FQGNSA in the germline V gene. The CDR3 loop is CASSFQGAGYGYTF. CDR3 nucleotides: TGTGCCAGCAGTTTCCAGGGGGCGGGATATGGCTACACCTTC.

This clonotype showed up many times. This chain links TRBV6-1 with TRBJ2-7; D may be TRBD2 (5 bases). Between the trimmed V and J ends, which lost 8 bases and 0 bases, there was a span of 17 bases. The CDR3 spans 15 residues. The germline CDR1 and CDR2 sequences are MNHNS and SASEGT. CDR3 sequence: CASSPSVGLSYEQYF. The CDR3 coding sequence is TGTGCCAGCTCCCCCTCGGTCGGACTCTCCTACGAGCAGTACTTC.

This clonotype was observed many times. The chain recombines TRBV11-2 with TRBJ2-1, with 7 bases that match TRBD2. Germline CDR1 is SGHAT and CDR2 is FQNNGV. Losses at the gene ends were 0 bases for V and 2 bases for J; bases not matched to a gene: 1. The CDR3 has 15 residues. The CDR3 bases are TGTGCCAGCAGCTTAGAGCTAGCGGCCTACAATGAGCAGTTCTTC. This sequence encodes CASSLELAAYNEQFF.